The 29 T cell receptor beta chains below come from one sample, sequenced in a study of CD8 T cells in Susac syndrome. RNA totalling roughly 0.45 to 1 ug underwent reverse transcription with random hexamers. TCRdb independently ran MiXCR on the immunoSEQ multiplex PCR reads; one entry per CDR3 protein. The table records 85,000 to 120,000 distinct CDR3 sequences, roughly 94% of them present only once. The sequenced sample was CD8+ T cells from PBMCs. The source of these receptors is a human donor with Susac syndrome.

The chain has TRBV27 and TRBJ2-7; D may be TRBD1 (5 bases). This CDR3 region has 13 residues. The germline CDR1 and CDR2 sequences are MNHEY and SMNVEV (reference sequence). The V end lost 6 bases, the J end lost 7 bases, and 16 bases lay between the germline ends. The CDR3 loop is CASSPDTRKEQYF. CDR3 bases: TGTGCCAGCAGCCCGGACACCAGAAAGGAGCAGTACTTC.

This chain links TRBV9 with TRBJ2-3; D might be TRBD1 or TRBD2, each matching 6 bases. Germline CDR1 reads SGDLS; CDR2 reads YYNGEE. The CDR3 spans 18 residues. V shed 0 bases and J shed 5 bases, with 22 bases lying between them. The CDR3 bases are TGTGCCAGCAGCGTAGGAAGGAGAAGGGGGGCCGAGGGAGATACGCAGTATTTT. Protein sequence: CASSVGRRRGAEGDTQYF.

This chain connects TRBV15 to TRBJ2-5; 8 bases align to TRBD1. Germline V gene data show CDR1 as LNHNV and CDR2 as YYDKDF (reference sequence). This CDR3 has 14 amino acids. V was clipped by 2 bases and J by 4 bases; unmatched bases: 3. CDR3: CATSRRTGLETQYF. CDR3 in DNA: TGTGCCACCAGCAGAAGGACAGGGTTAGAGACCCAGTACTTC.

This clonotype was seen a single time. In DNA, the CDR3 is TGTGCCAGCAGGCACCGGGACACTTCCTACGAGCAGTACTTC. Its protein product is CASRHRDTSYEQYF. This chain links TRBV5-4 with TRBJ2-7; maybe TRBD1 (6 bases). CDR3 length: 14 amino acids. The V gene's germline CDR1 is SGHNT and CDR2 YYREEE (reference sequence). The V end was cut by 5 bases, the J end by 1 base, with 13 bases between.

This clonotype was counted once. This sequence joins TRBV6-2 or TRBV6-3 and TRBJ1-2; D unresolved. Germline values: CDR1 MNHEY, CDR2 SVGEGT. This CDR3 spans 15 amino acids. V was clipped by 2 bases and J by 4 bases, with 14 bases between them. The DNA of the CDR3 is TGTGCCAGCAGTTACCTGGGCGGAGAGATCTATGGCTACACCTTC. As protein: CASSYLGGEIYGYTF.

This clonotype was seen only once. The rearrangement uses TRBV27 and TRBJ1-5; no firm D call. The CDR3 spans 12 residues. Trimming left V 5 bases short and J 9 bases short, with 11 bases between. In germline, CDR1 is MNHEY, CDR2 SMNVEV (reference sequence). The CDR3 coding sequence is TGTGCCAGCAGTCTCCCCGGTCGGCCCCAGCATTTT. Translated, it gives CASSLPGRPQHF.

J is TRBJ2-5 and V is TRBV20-1; D is perhaps TRBD1 (6 bases). There are 12 residues in the CDR3. The germline V gene encodes CDR1 DFQATT and CDR2 SNEGSKA (reference sequence). The V end was cut by 5 bases, the J end by 3 bases, with 10 bases between. The CDR3 bases are TGCAGTGCTTCCTCAGGGGAAGAGACCCAGTACTTC. It encodes CSASSGEETQYF.

The chain is built from TRBV4-1 and TRBJ2-7, with D maybe TRBD2 (5 bases). The CDR3 runs to 13 residues. V shed 6 bases and J shed 2 bases, with 11 bases lying between them. Germline V gene sequence: CDR1 MGHRA, CDR2 YSYEKL. The DNA for the CDR3 is TGCGCCAGCAGTCTCCCGGGAACCTACGAGCAGTACTTC. Its protein product is CASSLPGTYEQYF.

The chain uses TRBV9 and TRBJ1-4, with 9 nucleotides matching TRBD1. V shed 1 base and J 5 bases; nucleotides not matched to a gene: 3. The germline gives CDR1 SGDLS, CDR2 YYNGEE. This CDR3 contains 15 residues. DNA of the CDR3: TGTGCCAGCAGCGTATTTGACAGGGGGAATGAAAAACTGTTTTTT. Residues: CASSVFDRGNEKLFF.

The chain joins TRBV5-4 to TRBJ1-5, with 7 nucleotides matching TRBD1. The CDR3 is 13 residues long. V lost 2 bases, J lost 7 bases, and 3 bases stayed unmatched. Per the germline V gene, CDR1 is SGHNT and CDR2 is YYREEE (reference sequence). The DNA of the CDR3 is TGTGCCAGCAGCTTTCAGGGGGGACAGCCCCAGCATTTT. As protein: CASSFQGGQPQHF.

The rearrangement uses TRBV11-1 and TRBJ2-7; possible D gene TRBD1, 6 bases. Germline V gene lookup returns CDR1 SGHAT and CDR2 FQDESV (reference sequence). Between the trimmed V and J ends, which lost 4 bases and 5 bases, there was a span of 18 bases. This CDR3 has 15 amino acids. The CDR3 DNA reads TGTGCCAGCAGCTGGTACAGGGATCGTAGCGACGAGCAGTACTTC. Its protein is CASSWYRDRSDEQYF.

This clonotype appeared a single time. The gene calls are TRBV14 and TRBJ2-1; D gene uncertain. This CDR3 has 13 amino acids. Trimming left V 0 bases short and J 10 bases short, with 10 bases between. Germline assignment: CDR1 SGHDN and CDR2 FVKESK. The CDR3 coding sequence is TGTGCCAGCAGCCAAGATTCTTCTGGAGAGCAGTTCTTC. It encodes CASSQDSSGEQFF.

V usage is TRBV5-1 and J usage is TRBJ2-7; TRBD2 is a possible D gene (5 bases). V was trimmed by 0 bases and J by 5 bases, leaving 15 bases between them. The CDR3 has 15 residues. Germline V gene lookup returns CDR1 SGHRS and CDR2 YFSETQ. CDR3 bases: TGCGCCAGCAGCTTGGATGCGGGCCGGGTCGACGAGCAGTACTTC. Its translation is CASSLDAGRVDEQYF.

This clonotype was observed once. The chain couples TRBV15 to TRBJ1-4; D might be TRBD1 (6 bases). V shed 5 bases and J shed 7 bases, with 17 bases lying between them. The V gene's germline CDR1 is LNHNV and CDR2 YYDKDF (reference sequence). The CDR3 totals 15 residues. The CDR3 spells CATSQTRGGGEKLFF. CDR3 DNA: TGTGCCACCAGCCAGACCAGGGGTGGAGGTGAAAAACTGTTTTTT.

This chain connects TRBV15 to TRBJ2-5; D might be TRBD2 (7 bases). Germline CDR1 LNHNV, CDR2 YYDKDF (reference sequence). The CDR3 runs to 16 residues. Trimming took off 4 bases at V and 2 bases at J, with 17 bases between the two ends. The CDR3 DNA sequence: TGTGCCACCAGCACTGGGGAGGGGGGGAATCAAGAGACCCAGTACTTC. Protein: CATSTGEGGNQETQYF.

This clonotype was recorded only once. The CDR3, as DNA: TGCGCCAGCAGCGGAACCGGGACCGACTCCTACGAGCAGTACTTC. Residues: CASSGTGTDSYEQYF. This sequence joins TRBV5-1 and TRBJ2-7; either TRBD1 or TRBD2 may fit D (5 bases each). CDR1 SGHRS and CDR2 YFSETQ come from the germline V gene. V lost 4 bases and J 0 bases, leaving 14 bases between the germline ends. The CDR3 runs 15 residues. Looking up the rest from reference TRBV5-1 and TRBJ2-7 gives the full variable domain: KAGVTQTPRYLIKTRGQQVTLSCSPISGHRSVSWYQQTPGQGLQFLFEYFSETQRNKGNFPGRFSGRQFSNSRSEMNVSTLELGDSALYLCASSGTGTDSYEQYFGPGTRLTVT.

This rearrangement joins TRBV7-9 to TRBJ1-2, with D uncertain. Trimming removed 5 bases from V and 3 bases from J, with 10 bases in between. The CDR3 contains 13 residues. CDR1 is SEHNR and CDR2 is FQNEAQ in the germline V gene (reference sequence). The CDR3 spells CASSPPQDYGYTF. The CDR3 nucleotides are TGTGCCAGCAGCCCGCCCCAGGACTATGGCTACACCTTC. Drawing the rest from reference TRBV7-9 and TRBJ1-2, the complete variable domain is DTGVSQNPRHKITKRGQNVTFRCDPISEHNRLYWYRQTLGQGPEFLTYFQNEAQLEKSRLLSDRFSAERPKGSFSTLEIQRTEQGDSAMYLCASSPPQDYGYTFGSGTRLTVV.

The V and J genes are TRBV5-1 and TRBJ1-1; the D is unclear. V lost 2 bases to trimming and J lost 5 bases, with 19 bases between them. From germline, CDR1 is SGHRS and CDR2 YFSETQ. CDR3 size: 16 residues. The CDR3 sequence is CASSFGVGLPGTEAFF. The CDR3 DNA is TGCGCCAGCAGCTTTGGGGTAGGCCTCCCGGGGACTGAAGCTTTCTTT.

This clonotype was counted only a few times. The gene calls are TRBV29-1 and TRBJ1-2, with a tentative D call TRBD1 (5 bases). CDR1 and CDR2 (germline): SQVTM, ANQGSEA. This CDR3 has 12 residues. The V and J ends lost 5 bases and 5 bases respectively, with 12 bases between them. The CDR3 nucleotides are TGCAGCGTTCCAGGGATGTGGTATGGCTACACCTTC. It translates to CSVPGMWYGYTF.

The chain is built from TRBV6-5 and TRBJ2-5; 8 positions match TRBD1. Germline loops: CDR1 MNHEY, CDR2 SVGAGI. CDR3 size: 14 residues. The ends lost 6 bases at V and 3 bases at J; junction bases unmatched: 6. The CDR3 spells CASSPGQEKETQYF. CDR3 in DNA: TGTGCCAGCAGCCCGGGACAGGAAAAAGAGACCCAGTACTTC.

The rearrangement uses TRBV6-2 or TRBV6-3 and TRBJ2-5; 9 bases align to TRBD2. The CDR3 consists of 17 residues. Unmatched junction bases numbered 9, after V lost 2 bases and J lost 2 bases. Germline V CDR1 and CDR2: MNHEY, SVGEGT. CDR3 sequence (DNA): TGTGCCAGCAGTTACGGACTGATAGCGGGGGTACAAGAGACCCAGTACTTC. Translation gives CASSYGLIAGVQETQYF.

The V gene is TRBV20-1, the J gene TRBJ2-7, with D possibly matching TRBD2 (6 bases). Looked up from germline, CDR1 is DFQATT and CDR2 is SNEGSKA (reference sequence). V dropped 6 bases and J dropped 3 bases, with 24 bases sitting between them. This CDR3 region has 16 residues. Here the CDR3 DNA reads TGCAGTGCCGAGAGTACCATGGGCGGGGCCTTCTACGAGCAGTACTTC. Translated: CSAESTMGGAFYEQYF.

The genes are TRBV6-5 and TRBJ2-1; D tentatively fits TRBD1 or TRBD2 (6 bases each). The CDR3 has 17 amino acids. In germline, CDR1 is MNHEY, CDR2 SVGAGI. Trimming left V 0 bases short and J 5 bases short, with 17 bases between. The CDR3 DNA is TGTGCCAGCAGTTACTCCCTTCGAGGGGGACTCGACAATGAGCAGTTCTTC. This translates into CASSYSLRGGLDNEQFF.

V is TRBV27 and J is TRBJ2-7; D is undetermined. Germline V gene sequence: CDR1 MNHEY, CDR2 SMNVEV (reference sequence). Trimming took 5 bases from V and 5 from J, leaving 10 bases between them. The CDR3 contains 12 residues. In DNA form, the CDR3 reads TGTGCCAGCAGTCCCACCGCCCACGAGCAGTACTTC. Its protein is CASSPTAHEQYF.

The V call is TRBV7-8, the J call TRBJ2-7; perhaps TRBD1 as D (7 bases). The CDR3 has 17 amino acids. The germline V gene has CDR1 SGHVS and CDR2 FQNEAQ. V was cut by 5 bases and J by 2 bases, with 22 bases left in between. The CDR3 loop reads CASSPRGDTLGAYEQYF. The CDR3 nucleotides read TGTGCCAGCAGCCCCAGGGGGGACACTCTAGGGGCCTACGAGCAGTACTTC.

The chain carries TRBV25-1 and TRBJ1-2; D gene unclear. V was cut by 10 bases and J by 4 bases, with 7 bases left in between. The CDR3 is 10 amino acids. The germline V gene has CDR1 MGHDK and CDR2 SYGVNS. CDR3 residues: CATRGYGYTF. The CDR3, as DNA: TGTGCCACCCGAGGCTATGGCTACACCTTC.

This clonotype came up once. The chain couples TRBV2 to TRBJ1-5; D is perhaps TRBD1 (5 bases). Looked up from germline, CDR1 is SNHLY and CDR2 is FYNNEI. There are 14 residues in the CDR3. With 4 bases removed from V and 1 base from J, the gap between germline ends came to 8 bases. CDR3 region: CASSGWGSNQPQHF. The CDR3 DNA follows: TGTGCCAGCAGTGGTTGGGGGAGCAATCAGCCCCAGCATTTT.

V and J are TRBV20-1 and TRBJ2-2; either TRBD1 or TRBD2 may fit D (5 bases each). This CDR3 comprises 14 residues. From germline, CDR1 is DFQATT and CDR2 SNEGSKA (reference sequence). The CDR3 is CSAEGTDYSGELFF. The CDR3, as DNA: TGCAGCGCTGAGGGGACCGACTATTCCGGGGAGCTGTTTTTT.

CDR3 coding DNA: TGTGCCAGCACCTCCGGGGGGGGCAGGGAGACCCAGTACTTC. It is translated as CASTSGGGRETQYF. The rearrangement links TRBV12-3 or TRBV12-4 to TRBJ2-5; 8 bases map to TRBD2. V shed 7 bases, J shed 5 bases, and the junction held 9 bases outside the gene matches. The length of the CDR3 is 14 residues.